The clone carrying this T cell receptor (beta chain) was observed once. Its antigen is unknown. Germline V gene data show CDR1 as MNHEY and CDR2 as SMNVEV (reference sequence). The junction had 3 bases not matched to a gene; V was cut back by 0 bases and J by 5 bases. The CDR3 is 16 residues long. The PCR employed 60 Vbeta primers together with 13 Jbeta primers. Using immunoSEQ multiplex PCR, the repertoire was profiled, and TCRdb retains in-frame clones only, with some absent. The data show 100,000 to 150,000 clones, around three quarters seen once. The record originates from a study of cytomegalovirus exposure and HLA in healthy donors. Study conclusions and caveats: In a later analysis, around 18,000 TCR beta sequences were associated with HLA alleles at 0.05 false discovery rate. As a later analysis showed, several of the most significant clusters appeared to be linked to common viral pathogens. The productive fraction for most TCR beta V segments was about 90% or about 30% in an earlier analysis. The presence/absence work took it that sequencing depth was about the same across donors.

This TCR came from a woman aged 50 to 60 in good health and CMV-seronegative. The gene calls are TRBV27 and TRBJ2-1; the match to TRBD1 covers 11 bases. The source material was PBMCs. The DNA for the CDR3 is TGTGCCAGCAGTTTATCGGGGACAGGGGGAAACAATGAGCAGTTCTTC. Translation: CASSLSGTGGNNEQFF.